The entry below gives a single T cell receptor (beta chain) sequence along with its context. The data derive from a study of OX40 agonist ivuxolimab in advanced cancers. Per the germline V gene, CDR1 is SGHNT and CDR2 is YYREEE (reference sequence). The CDR3 runs 15 residues. V was cut by 2 bases and J by 4 bases, with 10 bases left in between. Using immunoSEQ multiplex PCR, the repertoire was profiled, and TCRdb retains in-frame clones only, with some absent. The repertoire includes 70,000 or so clones, 80% to 90% of them detected once, and under 3% sits in the top ten. This TCR was sampled from an adult with an advanced solid tumor such as melanoma, head and neck, liver or kidney cancer. This specimen was CD4+ or CD8+ T cells sorted from blood, taken in a trial of the OX40 agonist ivuxolimab. The chain has TRBV5-4 and TRBJ2-6; weak D call: TRBD2 (6 bases). In DNA form, the CDR3 reads TGTGCCAGCAGCTTCGGGGGATCAGGGGCCAACGTCCTGACTTTC. It is translated as CASSFGGSGANVLTF.